The 29 T cell receptor beta chains reported below all come from one sample, sequenced in a study of blood T cell repertoires in COVID-19. The repertoire was sequenced with immunoSEQ multiplex PCR; TCRdb's copy has only in-frame clones and lacks some. The profile shows about 180,000 clones, about 81% of them singletons. Sequences were obtained from peripheral blood. These receptors came from a woman in her 70s with acute or convalescent COVID-19.

The chain is built from TRBV5-1 and TRBJ2-2; no clear D gene. Germline V gives CDR1 SGHRS, CDR2 YFSETQ. The CDR3 extends over 14 amino acids. The V and J ends lost 3 bases and 0 bases respectively, with 6 bases between them. The CDR3 sequence is CASSSAANTGELFF. The DNA of the CDR3 is TGCGCCAGCAGCTCCGCAGCGAACACCGGGGAGCTGTTTTTT.

This clone has a count of ten or more. The chain couples TRBV19 to TRBJ1-2; 7 nucleotides align to TRBD1. The length of the CDR3 is 15 residues. Germline assignment: CDR1 LNHDA and CDR2 SQIVND (reference sequence). With 1 base clipped from V and 8 bases from J, the junction kept 10 bases outside the gene matches. The CDR3 loop is CASSIVARQGGGYTF. The CDR3 DNA sequence: TGTGCCAGTAGTATAGTTGCCCGACAGGGAGGCGGCTACACCTTC.

This chain's CDR3 is CASSIGGGRVNTEAFF. The CDR3 DNA is TGTGCCAGTAGTATCGGCGGCGGCAGGGTTAACACTGAAGCTTTCTTT. The chain uses TRBV19 and TRBJ1-1; D might be TRBD1 (5 bases). Trimming stripped 3 bases from V and 2 bases from J, with 16 bases between. CDR1 and CDR2 from the germline V gene are LNHDA and SQIVND (reference sequence). The CDR3 is 16 amino acids.

The chain is built from TRBV6-5 and TRBJ1-5; D perhaps matches TRBD1 (6 bases). The CDR3 covers 14 residues. V lost 6 bases, J lost 4 bases, and 13 bases lay in between. Germline lookup yields CDR1 MNHEY and CDR2 SVGAGI. The CDR3 here is CASRKTGRNQPQHF. The DNA for the CDR3 is TGTGCCAGCAGGAAAACAGGGCGAAATCAGCCCCAGCATTTT.

The chain has TRBV19 and TRBJ1-1; D is unresolved. The germline V and J ends were trimmed by 5 bases and 0 bases, with 7 bases remaining between them. The germline CDR1 and CDR2 sequences are LNHDA and SQIVND (reference sequence). The CDR3 has 13 residues. In nucleotides, the CDR3 is TGTGCCAGTAGTTTGTCGGTGAACACTGAAGCTTTCTTT. Amino acids: CASSLSVNTEAFF.

This chain uses TRBV27 with TRBJ2-1; 8 nucleotides match TRBD2. This CDR3 is built from 17 residues. Germline CDR1 reads MNHEY; CDR2 reads SMNVEV (reference sequence). V lost 5 bases and J lost 6; bases outside the gene matches: 15. The CDR3 loop is CASSPRTSRTRGNEQFF. The DNA of the CDR3 is TGTGCCAGCAGTCCCAGGACTAGCAGGACCCGGGGCAATGAGCAGTTCTTC.

The genes are TRBV5-1 and TRBJ1-2; 8 nucleotides line up with TRBD1. This CDR3 is built from 16 residues. V was clipped by 4 bases and J by 5 bases; unmatched bases: 13. Germline lookup yields CDR1 SGHRS and CDR2 YFSETQ. For the CDR3, the DNA is TGCGCCAGCAGCAAGGGACAGGCCCGATCTGGTTATGGCTACACCTTC. It yields the protein CASSKGQARSGYGYTF. The full variable domain, rest sourced from reference TRBV5-1 and TRBJ1-2, is KAGVTQTPRYLIKTRGQQVTLSCSPISGHRSVSWYQQTPGQGLQFLFEYFSETQRNKGNFPGRFSGRQFSNSRSEMNVSTLELGDSALYLCASSKGQARSGYGYTFGSGTRLTVV.

This clone was seen more than once but under ten times. In nucleotides, the CDR3 is TGTGCCAGTAGTTTGGGGCAAGGCGATGGCTACACCTTC. It is translated as CASSLGQGDGYTF. V gene TRBV19 combines with J gene TRBJ1-2; the D gene is possibly TRBD1 (5 bases). Trimming stripped 5 bases from V and 6 bases from J, with 13 bases between. Germline V gives CDR1 LNHDA, CDR2 SQIVND (reference sequence). This CDR3 is built from 13 residues.

J is TRBJ2-3 and V is TRBV30, with 8 bases fitting TRBD2. Germline V gene sequence: CDR1 GTSNPN, CDR2 SVGIG (reference sequence). Losses at the gene ends were 3 bases for V and 5 bases for J; bases not matched to a gene: 7. The length of the CDR3 is 14 residues. In DNA form, the CDR3 reads TGTGCCTGGAGCGGGAGGGCCTTGGGAGATACGCAGTATTTT. It translates to CAWSGRALGDTQYF.

The chain couples TRBV9 to TRBJ1-1, with D perhaps matching TRBD1 (6 bases). This CDR3 region has 15 residues. Trimming stripped 0 bases from V and 6 bases from J, with 15 bases between. The germline V gene has CDR1 SGDLS and CDR2 YYNGEE. The CDR3 loop reads CASSVVPGVFSEAFF. The CDR3 bases are TGTGCCAGCAGCGTAGTTCCAGGGGTGTTCTCTGAAGCTTTCTTT.

This chain joins TRBV9 and TRBJ2-1; TRBD2 aligns across 13 bases. The germline CDR1 and CDR2 sequences are SGDLS and YYNGEE. CDR3 length: 16 residues. The ends lost 3 bases at V and 0 bases at J; junction bases unmatched: 0. CDR3 bases: TGTGCCAGCAGCGGGACTAGCGGGGGCTCCTACAATGAGCAGTTCTTC. Its translation is CASSGTSGGSYNEQFF.

In the case of this clone: The same CDR3 arises from other DNA sequences in this sample as well. The chain employs TRBV5-4 and TRBJ2-5; D gene ambiguous. Germline V CDR1 and CDR2: SGHNT, YYREEE (reference sequence). V shed 0 bases and J shed 2 bases, with 8 bases lying between them. The CDR3 covers 14 residues. This CDR3 reads CASSLAGVQETQYF. CDR3 coding DNA: TGTGCCAGCAGCTTGGCCGGAGTACAAGAGACCCAGTACTTC.

The CDR3 here is CASSSSTGSNTEAFF. The CDR3 DNA reads TGTGCCAGCTCATCTTCCACAGGGTCGAACACTGAAGCTTTCTTT. V and J are TRBV18 and TRBJ1-1, with D possibly TRBD1 on 6 matching bases. Germline-derived CDR1 and CDR2 are KGHSH and LQKENI. V shed 5 bases and J shed 1 base, with 14 bases lying between them. The CDR3 is 15 residues long.

The genes are TRBV5-1 and TRBJ2-1, with D possibly TRBD2 on 6 matching bases. The length of the CDR3 is 14 residues. Germline values: CDR1 SGHRS, CDR2 YFSETQ. Trimming cost V 4 bases and J 7 bases, with 15 bases left between them. This CDR3 is CASSPGVTGNEQFF. CDR3 bases: TGCGCCAGCAGCCCGGGAGTTACGGGGAATGAGCAGTTCTTC.

The chain employs TRBV7-9 and TRBJ2-7; 7 bases align to TRBD2. The CDR3 consists of 13 residues. V lost 1 base and J lost 4; bases outside the gene matches: 1. CDR1 and CDR2 (germline): SEHNR, FQNEAQ (reference sequence). The CDR3 loop is CASSLGGGYEQYF. The CDR3, as DNA: TGTGCCAGCAGCTTAGGGGGAGGGTACGAGCAGTACTTC.

The chain employs TRBV6-2 or TRBV6-3 and TRBJ2-7, with TRBD2 identical over 7 bases. Trimming took 4 bases from V and 6 from J; bases not matched to a gene: 0. The CDR3 has 11 residues. Germline V gene lookup returns CDR1 MNHEY and CDR2 SVGEGT. In DNA form, the CDR3 reads TGTGCCAGCAGTTGGGGGGGCGAGCAGTACTTC. This translates into CASSWGGEQYF.

This clone came up a few times. This rearrangement joins TRBV30 to TRBJ1-1, with D unclear. Trimming removed 3 bases at V and 1 base at J, with 24 bases between. Germline-derived CDR1 and CDR2 are GTSNPN and SVGIG (reference sequence). CDR3 length: 18 amino acids. The CDR3: CAWRLSRGLMVWNTEAFF. In nucleotides, the CDR3 is TGTGCCTGGAGACTTTCAAGAGGGCTGATGGTGTGGAACACTGAAGCTTTCTTT.

The table lists this clone with a few counts. The rearrangement links TRBV9 to TRBJ2-1; perhaps TRBD1 as D (6 bases). The CDR3 totals 14 residues. V lost 6 bases and J 0 bases, leaving 10 bases between the germline ends. Germline lookup yields CDR1 SGDLS and CDR2 YYNGEE. The CDR3: CASNRVSSYNEQFF. CDR3 bases: TGTGCCAGCAACAGGGTTAGCTCCTACAATGAGCAGTTCTTC.

This chain uses TRBV4-3 with TRBJ2-2; D ambiguous. Trimming removed 0 bases from V and 4 bases from J, with 9 bases in between. CDR1 is LGHNA and CDR2 is YSLEER in the germline V gene. The CDR3 contains 15 residues. The CDR3, as DNA: TGCGCCAGCAGCCAAGATCGGGTTAGCACCGGGGAGCTGTTTTTT. It codes for CASSQDRVSTGELFF.

The J gene is TRBJ1-2, the V gene TRBV7-3; TRBD1 aligns across 8 bases. CDR3 length: 13 amino acids. The junction had 4 bases not matched to a gene; V was cut back by 4 bases and J by 6 bases. Germline V lookup: CDR1 SGHTA, CDR2 FQGTGA. CDR3 in DNA: TGTGCCAGCAGCTCAGGGGGCTGGGATGGCTACACCTTC. This translates into CASSSGGWDGYTF.

This clone has just one count. J is TRBJ1-6 and V is TRBV2; D ambiguous. CDR3 length: 13 amino acids. Trimming cost V 5 bases and J 8 bases, with 10 bases left between them. Germline-derived CDR1 and CDR2 are SNHLY and FYNNEI. The CDR3 sequence: CASSSGEDSPLHF. The DNA for the CDR3 is TGTGCCAGCAGTAGCGGGGAAGATTCACCCCTCCACTTT.

This chain joins TRBV5-6 and TRBJ2-1; possibly TRBD1 for D (5 bases). There are 15 residues in the CDR3. V was pared by 4 bases and J by 4 bases, with 15 bases between. Germline CDR1 SGHDT, CDR2 YYEEEE. The CDR3 DNA reads as TGTGCCAGCAGCCCAAGGGGTAAGGCATACAATGAGCAGTTCTTC. Translating gives CASSPRGKAYNEQFF.

The gene calls are TRBV6-2 or TRBV6-3 and TRBJ2-3, with D tentatively TRBD1 (7 bases). Trimming stripped 0 bases from V and 4 bases from J, with 20 bases between. The V gene's germline CDR1 is MNHEY and CDR2 SVGEGT. The CDR3 contains 18 residues. CDR3 in amino acids: CASSYSLGGGEVSDTQYF. The CDR3 DNA reads TGTGCCAGCAGTTACTCCCTCGGAGGGGGCGAGGTGTCAGATACGCAGTATTTT.

The chain carries TRBV9 and TRBJ1-2, with D tentatively TRBD1 (6 bases). The CDR3 runs to 14 residues. The germline V gene has CDR1 SGDLS and CDR2 YYNGEE. The V end lost 0 bases, the J end lost 6 bases, and 12 bases lay between the germline ends. The CDR3 DNA reads as TGTGCCAGCAGCGTAGGAGGGGGTTTCGATGGCTACACCTTC. It codes for CASSVGGGFDGYTF.

The chain links TRBV2 to TRBJ2-1; 12 nucleotides align to TRBD2. The germline V gene encodes CDR1 SNHLY and CDR2 FYNNEI. J was trimmed by 12 bases and V by 10 bases; bases with no gene match: 10. The CDR3 sequence is 13 residues long. The CDR3 DNA reads TGTGCCACCTCTAGCGGGAGGGCCTGGGGGCAGTTCTTC. Encoded protein: CATSSGRAWGQFF.

In this sample, this clone turned up a few times. This chain links TRBV7-8 with TRBJ1-4; 10 nucleotides align to TRBD1. Trimming cost V 5 bases and J 5 bases; bases outside gene matches: 5. The CDR3 has 15 residues. Germline V gene sequence: CDR1 SGHVS, CDR2 FQNEAQ. CDR3 residues: CASSRTGGRNEKLFF. The CDR3 nucleotides are TGTGCCAGCAGCCGGACAGGGGGAAGAAATGAAAAACTGTTTTTT.

V is TRBV6-2 or TRBV6-3 and J is TRBJ1-5; no firm D call. V lost 6 bases to trimming and J lost 1 base, with 16 bases between them. The CDR3 contains 16 residues. The germline V gene encodes CDR1 MNHEY and CDR2 SVGEGT. The CDR3 nucleotides are TGTGCCAGCAGCCCCCTCCAGCGGGGAAGCAATCAGCCCCAGCATTTT. Translated, it gives CASSPLQRGSNQPQHF.

The CDR3 coding sequence is TGTGCCAGCAGCAGCTACAAGAGGAACTACGAGCAGTACTTC. Translation gives CASSSYKRNYEQYF. This chain uses TRBV21-1 with TRBJ2-7; TRBD2, the table's D call, lacks a check against the DNA. TRBV21-1 corresponds to a pseudogene. This CDR3 comprises 14 residues.

This clone was detected a few times. This sequence joins TRBV7-7 and TRBJ2-1; 9 bases are a match to TRBD1. The CDR3 runs 15 residues. V was pared by 3 bases and J by 2 bases, with 2 bases of the junction left unmatched. The germline gives CDR1 SSHAT, CDR2 FNYEAQ (reference sequence). CDR3 sequence: CASSFTGGAYNEQFF. The DNA for the CDR3 is TGTGCCAGCAGCTTTACAGGGGGCGCCTACAATGAGCAGTTCTTC.